This TCR beta chain was retrieved from a study of T-cell memory formation after mild COVID-19. Study-wide context: TCR clusters showed largely donor specificity.

TCRdb redid the calling of the 5' RACE reads with MiXCR, one entry per CDR3 protein. The sample lists about 400,000 distinct CDR3 sequences, about 22% occurring once. Germline CDR1 is DFQATT and CDR2 is SNEGSKA (reference sequence). V shed 0 bases and J 1 base; nucleotides not matched to a gene: 9. The length of the CDR3 is 16 residues. The chain uses TRBV20-1 and TRBJ2-7; 7 bases agree with TRBD1. Specimen: PBMCs or a T cell subset sorted from them (not recorded which). This TCR was recovered from an adult woman who had mild COVID-19 (a few samples of this study predate the infection). Cell type and time point are not known. The CDR3 region is CSARDLPGQTSYEQYF. CDR3 coding DNA: TGCAGTGCTAGAGACCTCCCGGGACAGACTTCCTACGAGCAGTACTTC.